The T cell receptor beta chain under discussion was sequenced for a study of shared clonotypes between healthy human individuals. Study-wide results and caveats: Investigators expected sequencing depth to affect clonotype sharing among donors.

Comments on this clone: The antigen is undetermined.

Repertoires were generated with immunoSEQ multiplex PCR, while TCRdb's copy carries only in-frame clones and drops some. The data contain some 2,000,000 clones, 95% of them singletons. CD4+ cells were split into CD45RA+ naive and CD45RA-negative memory subsets. This TCR derives from a man aged 18 to 30 in good health. The sequencing input was naive CD4+ T cells sorted from blood. Specified subset: CD45RA+ positively selected.

CDR3 DNA sequence: TGTGCCTGGGGGGGCCGGACAGGGGCTAGCACAGATACGCAGTATTTT. It yields the protein CAWGGRTGASTDTQYF. The chain couples TRBV30 to TRBJ2-3; 9 bases agree with TRBD1. Germline CDR1 and CDR2: GTSNPN and SVGIG (reference sequence). V shed 5 bases, J shed 0 bases, and the junction held 9 bases outside the gene matches. The CDR3 spans 16 residues.